The 19 T cell receptor beta chains below all came from one sample that was sequenced in a study of T cells after yellow fever vaccination. One entry per CDR3 protein, called by TCRdb with MiXCR from the 5' RACE reads. Among approximately 15,000 distinct CDR3 sequences listed, 7.3% were seen once. Sample: PBMCs, either bulk or a sorted T-cell subset (CD4+, CD8+, memory, or dextramer-sorted; not recorded which), taken on the day of the yellow fever booster vaccination. The receptors originated from a man between 18 and 29 years old who received the YFV17D yellow fever vaccine.

At least ten counts were recorded for this clonotype. The V and J genes are TRBV5-4 and TRBJ2-1, with D perhaps TRBD2 (7 bases). V lost 4 bases, J lost 8 bases, and 19 bases lay in between. The CDR3 has 15 amino acids. Looked up from germline, CDR1 is SGHNT and CDR2 is YYREEE (reference sequence). The CDR3 sequence: CASSKGGGDTHEQFF. The DNA of the CDR3 is TGTGCCAGCAGCAAGGGCGGGGGCGACACTCATGAGCAGTTCTTC.

This clonotype has ten or more counts. The CDR3, as DNA: TGTGCCAGCCGGGACGTGACGGGATCCGGGAAAGAGACCCAGTACTTC. It specifies CASRDVTGSGKETQYF. V is TRBV6-2 or TRBV6-3 and J is TRBJ2-5; D is tentatively TRBD1 or TRBD2 (5 bases each). Trimming took 8 bases from V and 3 from J, leaving 22 bases between them. Germline CDR1 MNHEY, CDR2 SVGEGT. This CDR3 is 16 amino acids long.

This clonotype is classed as medium-sized. The chain uses TRBV5-5 and TRBJ2-6, with D tentatively TRBD1 or TRBD2 (5 bases each). V gave up 5 bases and J gave up 3 bases, with 12 bases separating them. Per the germline V gene, CDR1 is SGHKS and CDR2 is YYEKEE (reference sequence). CDR3 length: 15 amino acids. In DNA, the CDR3 is TGTGCCAGCAGTATGAGGGGTGATGGGGCCAACGTCCTGACTTTC. Translating gives CASSMRGDGANVLTF.

This clonotype is medium-sized. The rearrangement joins TRBV5-6 to TRBJ2-7, with D perhaps matching TRBD1 or TRBD2 (5 bases each). The CDR3 is 14 residues long. The germline V and J ends were trimmed by 2 bases and 2 bases, with 11 bases remaining between them. CDR1 SGHDT and CDR2 YYEEEE come from the germline V gene. CDR3 sequence (DNA): TGTGCCAGCAGCTTCCGGGACGCCACCTACGAGCAGTACGTC. Amino acids: CASSFRDATYEQYV.

This clonotype is medium-sized (0.01 to 0.1%) within its sample. The chain couples TRBV7-8 to TRBJ2-3, with 10 bases lining up with TRBD2. Germline V gene sequence: CDR1 SGHVS, CDR2 FQNEAQ. The CDR3 has 15 amino acids. The V and J ends lost 2 bases and 5 bases, in that order; junction bases with no gene match: 4. CDR3 sequence reads: CASSLQRGGRDTQYF. The CDR3 DNA follows: TGTGCCAGCAGCTTACAGCGGGGGGGCCGAGATACGCAGTATTTT.

By frequency in the sample, this clonotype is medium-sized. V is TRBV7-2 and J is TRBJ1-2; TRBD1 matches 8 bases. There are 14 residues in the CDR3. Germline V gives CDR1 SGHTA, CDR2 FQGNSA. J lost 6 bases, V lost 5 bases, and 8 bases had no gene match. The CDR3 sequence is CASSLSQGAHGYTF. In DNA form, the CDR3 reads TGTGCCAGCAGCCTCAGTCAGGGGGCGCATGGCTACACCTTC.

This clonotype was seen repeatedly, ten times or more. The rearrangement joins TRBV15 to TRBJ2-1, with 8 bases matching TRBD2. This CDR3 has 16 residues. Germline CDR1 and CDR2: LNHNV and YYDKDF (reference sequence). The trim removed 0 bases at V and 8 bases at J, leaving 9 bases unmatched. Here the CDR3 reads CATSRDRGTRPYEQFF. The CDR3 bases are TGTGCCACCAGCAGAGATCGGGGGACTAGGCCTTATGAGCAGTTCTTC.

This clonotype was counted at least ten times. The chain carries TRBV29-1 and TRBJ2-3; D is possibly TRBD2 (5 bases). V was cut by 6 bases and J by 6 bases, with 19 bases left in between. Germline CDR1 is SQVTM and CDR2 is ANQGSEA. This CDR3 is 14 amino acids long. CDR3 residues: CSVSASTESDTQYF. The CDR3 nucleotides read TGCAGCGTCTCGGCTAGCACCGAAAGTGATACGCAGTATTTT.

This clonotype showed up many times. This chain connects TRBV9 to TRBJ2-3, with 7 bases fitting TRBD1. The CDR3 sequence is 18 residues long. Unmatched junction bases numbered 15, after V lost 3 bases and J lost 2 bases. Looked up from germline, CDR1 is SGDLS and CDR2 is YYNGEE. The CDR3 region is CASSATGTVSLVTDTQYF. The CDR3, as DNA: TGTGCCAGCAGCGCCACCGGGACAGTATCTCTGGTCACAGATACGCAGTATTTT.

This clonotype was detected many times. CDR3 protein: CASRYTSGGAHEQFF. CDR3 DNA sequence: TGTGCCAGCAGATATACTAGCGGGGGGGCCCATGAGCAGTTCTTC. V usage is TRBV6-5 and J usage is TRBJ2-1, with 13 bases matching TRBD2. CDR3 size: 15 residues. The J segment lost 8 bases and the V segment lost 6 bases, leaving 7 bases of the junction unmatched. CDR1 is MNHEY and CDR2 is SVGAGI in the germline V gene.

This clonotype was recorded at least ten times. This chain connects TRBV6-1 to TRBJ2-3; D is unclear. Per the germline V gene, CDR1 is MNHNS and CDR2 is SASEGT. Trimming cost V 2 bases and J 0 bases, with 12 bases left between them. CDR3 size: 16 residues. CDR3 bases: TGTGCCAGCAGTGAATTGCTAGGGCGAAGCACAGATACGCAGTATTTT. Residues: CASSELLGRSTDTQYF.

This clonotype has a count of ten or more. The chain is built from TRBV9 and TRBJ1-1; 7 bases align to TRBD1. Germline V lookup: CDR1 SGDLS, CDR2 YYNGEE. The CDR3 runs 15 residues. The V gene end was trimmed by 0 bases and the J gene end by 1 base; junction bases not matched to a gene: 3. The CDR3 sequence: CASSVVRQGNTEAFF. CDR3 bases: TGTGCCAGCAGCGTAGTGAGACAGGGGAACACTGAAGCTTTCTTT. The full variable domain, in which reference TRBV9 and TRBJ1-1 provide the parts outside the CDR3, is DSGVTQTPKHLITATGQRVTLRCSPRSGDLSVYWYQQSLDQGLQFLIQYYNGEERAKGNILERFSAQQFPDLHSELNLSSLELGDSALYFCASSVVRQGNTEAFFGQGTRLTVV.

This clonotype has at least ten counts. Here the CDR3 DNA reads TGTGCCAGCAGTTTACCAGGGCTTCAGAATCAGCCCCAGCATTTT. It specifies CASSLPGLQNQPQHF. The gene calls are TRBV28 and TRBJ1-5; D may be TRBD1 (5 bases). This CDR3 comprises 15 residues. Per the germline V gene, CDR1 is MDHEN and CDR2 is SYDVKM. The V end lost 2 bases, the J end lost 4 bases, and 12 bases lay between the germline ends.

This clonotype was counted ten times or more. The chain uses TRBV20-1 and TRBJ2-4; D call uncertain. Germline CDR1 DFQATT, CDR2 SNEGSKA (reference sequence). V lost 5 bases, J lost 0 bases, and 11 bases lay in between. This CDR3 is built from 14 residues. The CDR3 coding sequence is TGCAGTGCTCCTTGGAACCTAGCCAAAAACATTCAGTACTTC. This gives the protein CSAPWNLAKNIQYF.

Within the sample, this clonotype is medium-sized. V and J are TRBV27 and TRBJ2-5; 12 bases fit TRBD2. This CDR3 is 16 amino acids long. CDR1 is MNHEY and CDR2 is SMNVEV in the germline V gene (reference sequence). Trimming removed 11 bases from V and 4 bases from J; junction bases left unmatched: 14. CDR3 sequence reads: CARSSGGAGLLETQYF. CDR3 nucleotide sequence: TGTGCCCGCTCTAGCGGGGGGGCCGGTTTGTTAGAGACCCAGTACTTC.

The chain is built from TRBV12-3 or TRBV12-4 and TRBJ2-5; 11 bases map to TRBD2. V lost 6 bases and J lost 4; bases outside the gene matches: 7. This CDR3 region has 15 residues. Here the CDR3 reads CASRPGTSGVETQYF. CDR3 DNA: TGTGCCAGCAGACCCGGGACTAGCGGAGTAGAGACCCAGTACTTC.

This clonotype was counted many times. The CDR3 is CASSSRAEGGDTQYF. DNA of the CDR3: TGTGCCAGCAGCTCACGAGCGGAGGGTGGAGATACGCAGTATTTT. V usage is TRBV7-9 and J usage is TRBJ2-3; possible D gene TRBD2, 6 bases. V dropped 4 bases and J dropped 5 bases, with 16 bases sitting between them. Germline V lookup: CDR1 SEHNR, CDR2 FQNEAQ (reference sequence). The CDR3 runs 15 residues. Variable domain in full (rest from reference TRBV7-9 and TRBJ2-3): DTGVSQNPRHKITKRGQNVTFRCDPISEHNRLYWYRQTLGQGPEFLTYFQNEAQLEKSRLLSDRFSAERPKGSFSTLEIQRTEQGDSAMYLCASSSRAEGGDTQYFGPGTRLTVL.

This clonotype has a count of ten or more. This chain uses TRBV7-8 with TRBJ2-7; 11 bases fit TRBD1. The CDR3 totals 16 residues. Losses at the gene ends were 4 bases for V and 4 bases for J; bases not matched to a gene: 9. CDR1 and CDR2 (germline): SGHVS, FQNEAQ. The CDR3 protein is CASSSRPGQGGYEQYF. The CDR3 DNA is TGTGCCAGCAGCTCACGACCGGGACAGGGGGGTTACGAGCAGTACTTC.

This clonotype occurred many times. The genes are TRBV4-3 and TRBJ2-1; D not resolved. This CDR3 has 15 residues. V was cut by 0 bases and J by 3 bases, with 9 bases left in between. Germline-derived CDR1 and CDR2 are LGHNA and YSLEER. CDR3 sequence: CASSQDLSYYNEQFF. Written as DNA, the CDR3 is TGCGCCAGCAGCCAAGATTTGTCCTACTACAATGAGCAGTTCTTC.